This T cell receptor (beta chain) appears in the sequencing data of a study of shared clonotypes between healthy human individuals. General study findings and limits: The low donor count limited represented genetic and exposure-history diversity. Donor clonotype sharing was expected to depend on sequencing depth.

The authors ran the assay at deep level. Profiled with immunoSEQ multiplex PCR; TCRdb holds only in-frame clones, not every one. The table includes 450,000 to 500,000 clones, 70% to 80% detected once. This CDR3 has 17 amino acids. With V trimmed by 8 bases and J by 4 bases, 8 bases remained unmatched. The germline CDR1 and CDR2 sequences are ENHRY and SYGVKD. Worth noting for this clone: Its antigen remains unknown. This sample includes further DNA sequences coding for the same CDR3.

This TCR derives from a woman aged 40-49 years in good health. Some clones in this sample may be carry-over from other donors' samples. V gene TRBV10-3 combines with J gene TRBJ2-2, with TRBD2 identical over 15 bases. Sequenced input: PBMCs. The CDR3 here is CAIGKGLAGGGTGELFF. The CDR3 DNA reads TGTGCCATCGGCAAGGGACTAGCGGGAGGTGGCACCGGGGAGCTGTTTTTT.